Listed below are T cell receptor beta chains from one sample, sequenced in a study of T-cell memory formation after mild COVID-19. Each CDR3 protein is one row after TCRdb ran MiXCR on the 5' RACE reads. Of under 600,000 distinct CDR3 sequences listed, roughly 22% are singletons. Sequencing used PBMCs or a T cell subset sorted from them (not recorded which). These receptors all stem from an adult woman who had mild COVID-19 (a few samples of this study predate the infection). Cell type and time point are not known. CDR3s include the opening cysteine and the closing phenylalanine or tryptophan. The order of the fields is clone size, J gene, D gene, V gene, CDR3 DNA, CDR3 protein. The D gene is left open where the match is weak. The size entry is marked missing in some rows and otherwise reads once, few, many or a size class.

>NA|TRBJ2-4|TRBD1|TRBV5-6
TGTGCCAGCAGCTTCAGACAGGGGGCGAAAAACATTCAGTACTTC
CASSFRQGAKNIQYF
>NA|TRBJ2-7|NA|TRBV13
TGTGCCAGCAGCCCTTCCCAGTCCTCTCTTTACGAGCAGTACTTC
CASSPSQSSLYEQYF
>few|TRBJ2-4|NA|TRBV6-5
TGTGCCAGCAGTTACAGGGATGGAAACATTCAGTACTTC
CASSYRDGNIQYF
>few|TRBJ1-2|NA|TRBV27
TGTGCCAGCAGTTTATCCCGTCCTAGAGCCGGCTATGGCTACACCTTC
CASSLSRPRAGYGYTF
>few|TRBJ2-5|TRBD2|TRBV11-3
TGTGCCAGCAGCTTTAGCGGGGTTCAAGAGACCCAGTACTTC
CASSFSGVQETQYF
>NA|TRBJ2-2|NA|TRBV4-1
TGCGCCAGCAGCCAAGTAGGAGGGGGCAAGAACACCGGGGAGCTGTTTTTT
CASSQVGGGKNTGELFF
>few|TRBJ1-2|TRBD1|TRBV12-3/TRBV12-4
TGTGCCAGCAGTTTTGACAGGGACTATGGCTACACCTTC
CASSFDRDYGYTF
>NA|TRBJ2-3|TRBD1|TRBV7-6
TGTGCCAGCAGCCAATTACTTCTACAGGGGAGTACATCCCGAGATACGCAGTATTTT
CASSQLLLQGSTSRDTQYF
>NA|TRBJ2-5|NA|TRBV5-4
TGTGCCAGCAGCCCACGGGGACATTCCCAAGAGACCCAGTACTTC
CASSPRGHSQETQYF
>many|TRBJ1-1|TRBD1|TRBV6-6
TGTGCCAGCAGTCAAACCCCGGGACAGAAGGCTTTCTTT
CASSQTPGQKAFF
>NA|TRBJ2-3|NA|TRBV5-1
TGCGCCAGCAGCTTGGGATCCAGGGATACGCAGTATTTT
CASSLGSRDTQYF
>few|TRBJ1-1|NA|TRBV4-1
TGCGCCAGCAGCCAAGAGGGGGGGCCGACTGAAGCTTTCTTT
CASSQEGGPTEAFF
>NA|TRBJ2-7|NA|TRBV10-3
TGTGCCACCACCCCGGGGGCCCCCTACGAGCAGTACTTC
CATTPGAPYEQYF
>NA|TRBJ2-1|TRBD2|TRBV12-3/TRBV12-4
TGTGCCAGCAGTTTTTCGGGACTAGGTTTTGAGCAGTTCTTC
CASSFSGLGFEQFF
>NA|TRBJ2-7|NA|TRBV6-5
TGTGCCAGCAGTTACGGGTCTTCCCCTTACTACGAGCAGTACTTC
CASSYGSSPYYEQYF
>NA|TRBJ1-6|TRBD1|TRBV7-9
TGTGCCAGCAGCTTATACAGGGGAGGAAATTCACCCCTCCACTTT
CASSLYRGGNSPLHF
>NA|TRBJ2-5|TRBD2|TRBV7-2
TGTGCCAGCAGCCCCCCGGGACTAGCGGGAGCAGGAGAGACCCAGTACTTC
CASSPPGLAGAGETQYF
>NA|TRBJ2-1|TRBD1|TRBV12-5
TGTGCTAGTGGTTCTCCCAGGGGGTCACCATACAATGAGCAGTTCTTC
CASGSPRGSPYNEQFF
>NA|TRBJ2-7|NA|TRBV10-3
TGTGCCATCAGTGAGGGGGTCAGTTACGAGCAGTACTTC
CAISEGVSYEQYF
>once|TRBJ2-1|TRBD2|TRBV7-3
TGTGCCAGCAGCTTAAAGGGTGTGGGGCTAGCGGGAGTATACAATGAGCAGTTCTTC
CASSLKGVGLAGVYNEQFF
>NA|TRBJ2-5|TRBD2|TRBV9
TGTGCCAGCAGCGTAGGGTTAGCGGGAGAAGGAGAGACCCAGTACTTC
CASSVGLAGEGETQYF
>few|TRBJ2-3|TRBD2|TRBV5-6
TGTGCCAGCAGCTTGGGACTAGCCGCCTACGCTAGCACAGATACGCAGTATTTT
CASSLGLAAYASTDTQYF
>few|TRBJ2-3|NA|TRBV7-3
TGTGCCAGCAGCTTAATCCCAGGGGGCACAGATACGCAGTATTTT
CASSLIPGGTDTQYF
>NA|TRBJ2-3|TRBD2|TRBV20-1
TGCAGTGCATCAGCAGCCAGCGGGGGCCCCCCCACAGATACGCAGTATTTT
CSASAASGGPPTDTQYF
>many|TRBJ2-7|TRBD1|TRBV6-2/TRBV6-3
TGTGCCAGCAGCCTCCGGGACAGGGCCTACGAGCAGTACTTC
CASSLRDRAYEQYF
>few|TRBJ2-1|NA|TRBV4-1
TGCGCCAGCAGCCGAGGATCGGCCAATGAGCAGTTCTTC
CASSRGSANEQFF
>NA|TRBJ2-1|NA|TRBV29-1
TGCAGCGTTGAAGGTCAGACAGTCCCTCCGTGGATCTACAATGAGCAGTTCTTC
CSVEGQTVPPWIYNEQFF
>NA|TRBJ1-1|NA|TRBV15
TGTGCCACCAGCAGAGATGCCGAGGGGGGGTCTGAAGCTTTCTTT
CATSRDAEGGSEAFF
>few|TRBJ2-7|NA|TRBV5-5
TGTGCCAGCAGCGTAAACCCGACAGCGCTAAACTACGAGCAGTACTTC
CASSVNPTALNYEQYF
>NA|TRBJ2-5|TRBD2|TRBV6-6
TGTGCCAGCAGTCGGGGACTAGCGGGGCACCAAGAGACCCAGTACTTC
CASSRGLAGHQETQYF
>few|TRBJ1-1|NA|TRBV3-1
TGTGCCAGCAGCCAAGACGGGGTAATTGTAGGGTACGGCGAAGCTTTCTTT
CASSQDGVIVGYGEAFF
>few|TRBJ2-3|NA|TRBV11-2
TGTGCCAGCAGCTTATGGGGGAGCTACACAGATACGCAGTATTTT
CASSLWGSYTDTQYF
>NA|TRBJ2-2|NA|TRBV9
TGTGCCAGCAGCGTAGCTACGGCAATCGCGAACACCGGGGAGCTGTTTTTT
CASSVATAIANTGELFF
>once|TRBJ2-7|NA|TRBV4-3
TGCGCCAGCAGCCAAGATATAGGGGACTCCGCCTACGAGCAGTACTTC
CASSQDIGDSAYEQYF
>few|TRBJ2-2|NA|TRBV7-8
TGTGCCAGCAGCTTATCGGGTTTGACGAACACCGGGGAGCTGTTTTTT
CASSLSGLTNTGELFF
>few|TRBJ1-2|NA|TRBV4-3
TGCGCCAGCAGCCAAACAGGGCCTTCACGAGGCTACACCTTC
CASSQTGPSRGYTF
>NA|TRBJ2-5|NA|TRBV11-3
TGTGCCAGCAGCCCCCAGGAGGGAGTTGGTGAGACCCAGTACTTC
CASSPQEGVGETQYF
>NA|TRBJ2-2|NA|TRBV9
TGTGCCAGCAGCCACCCTCTGGCGAGTAACACCGGGGAGCTGTTTTTT
CASSHPLASNTGELFF
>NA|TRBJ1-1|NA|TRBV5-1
TGCGCCAGCAGCTTTGGGCAGGACTACATGAACACTGAAGCTTTCTTT
CASSFGQDYMNTEAFF